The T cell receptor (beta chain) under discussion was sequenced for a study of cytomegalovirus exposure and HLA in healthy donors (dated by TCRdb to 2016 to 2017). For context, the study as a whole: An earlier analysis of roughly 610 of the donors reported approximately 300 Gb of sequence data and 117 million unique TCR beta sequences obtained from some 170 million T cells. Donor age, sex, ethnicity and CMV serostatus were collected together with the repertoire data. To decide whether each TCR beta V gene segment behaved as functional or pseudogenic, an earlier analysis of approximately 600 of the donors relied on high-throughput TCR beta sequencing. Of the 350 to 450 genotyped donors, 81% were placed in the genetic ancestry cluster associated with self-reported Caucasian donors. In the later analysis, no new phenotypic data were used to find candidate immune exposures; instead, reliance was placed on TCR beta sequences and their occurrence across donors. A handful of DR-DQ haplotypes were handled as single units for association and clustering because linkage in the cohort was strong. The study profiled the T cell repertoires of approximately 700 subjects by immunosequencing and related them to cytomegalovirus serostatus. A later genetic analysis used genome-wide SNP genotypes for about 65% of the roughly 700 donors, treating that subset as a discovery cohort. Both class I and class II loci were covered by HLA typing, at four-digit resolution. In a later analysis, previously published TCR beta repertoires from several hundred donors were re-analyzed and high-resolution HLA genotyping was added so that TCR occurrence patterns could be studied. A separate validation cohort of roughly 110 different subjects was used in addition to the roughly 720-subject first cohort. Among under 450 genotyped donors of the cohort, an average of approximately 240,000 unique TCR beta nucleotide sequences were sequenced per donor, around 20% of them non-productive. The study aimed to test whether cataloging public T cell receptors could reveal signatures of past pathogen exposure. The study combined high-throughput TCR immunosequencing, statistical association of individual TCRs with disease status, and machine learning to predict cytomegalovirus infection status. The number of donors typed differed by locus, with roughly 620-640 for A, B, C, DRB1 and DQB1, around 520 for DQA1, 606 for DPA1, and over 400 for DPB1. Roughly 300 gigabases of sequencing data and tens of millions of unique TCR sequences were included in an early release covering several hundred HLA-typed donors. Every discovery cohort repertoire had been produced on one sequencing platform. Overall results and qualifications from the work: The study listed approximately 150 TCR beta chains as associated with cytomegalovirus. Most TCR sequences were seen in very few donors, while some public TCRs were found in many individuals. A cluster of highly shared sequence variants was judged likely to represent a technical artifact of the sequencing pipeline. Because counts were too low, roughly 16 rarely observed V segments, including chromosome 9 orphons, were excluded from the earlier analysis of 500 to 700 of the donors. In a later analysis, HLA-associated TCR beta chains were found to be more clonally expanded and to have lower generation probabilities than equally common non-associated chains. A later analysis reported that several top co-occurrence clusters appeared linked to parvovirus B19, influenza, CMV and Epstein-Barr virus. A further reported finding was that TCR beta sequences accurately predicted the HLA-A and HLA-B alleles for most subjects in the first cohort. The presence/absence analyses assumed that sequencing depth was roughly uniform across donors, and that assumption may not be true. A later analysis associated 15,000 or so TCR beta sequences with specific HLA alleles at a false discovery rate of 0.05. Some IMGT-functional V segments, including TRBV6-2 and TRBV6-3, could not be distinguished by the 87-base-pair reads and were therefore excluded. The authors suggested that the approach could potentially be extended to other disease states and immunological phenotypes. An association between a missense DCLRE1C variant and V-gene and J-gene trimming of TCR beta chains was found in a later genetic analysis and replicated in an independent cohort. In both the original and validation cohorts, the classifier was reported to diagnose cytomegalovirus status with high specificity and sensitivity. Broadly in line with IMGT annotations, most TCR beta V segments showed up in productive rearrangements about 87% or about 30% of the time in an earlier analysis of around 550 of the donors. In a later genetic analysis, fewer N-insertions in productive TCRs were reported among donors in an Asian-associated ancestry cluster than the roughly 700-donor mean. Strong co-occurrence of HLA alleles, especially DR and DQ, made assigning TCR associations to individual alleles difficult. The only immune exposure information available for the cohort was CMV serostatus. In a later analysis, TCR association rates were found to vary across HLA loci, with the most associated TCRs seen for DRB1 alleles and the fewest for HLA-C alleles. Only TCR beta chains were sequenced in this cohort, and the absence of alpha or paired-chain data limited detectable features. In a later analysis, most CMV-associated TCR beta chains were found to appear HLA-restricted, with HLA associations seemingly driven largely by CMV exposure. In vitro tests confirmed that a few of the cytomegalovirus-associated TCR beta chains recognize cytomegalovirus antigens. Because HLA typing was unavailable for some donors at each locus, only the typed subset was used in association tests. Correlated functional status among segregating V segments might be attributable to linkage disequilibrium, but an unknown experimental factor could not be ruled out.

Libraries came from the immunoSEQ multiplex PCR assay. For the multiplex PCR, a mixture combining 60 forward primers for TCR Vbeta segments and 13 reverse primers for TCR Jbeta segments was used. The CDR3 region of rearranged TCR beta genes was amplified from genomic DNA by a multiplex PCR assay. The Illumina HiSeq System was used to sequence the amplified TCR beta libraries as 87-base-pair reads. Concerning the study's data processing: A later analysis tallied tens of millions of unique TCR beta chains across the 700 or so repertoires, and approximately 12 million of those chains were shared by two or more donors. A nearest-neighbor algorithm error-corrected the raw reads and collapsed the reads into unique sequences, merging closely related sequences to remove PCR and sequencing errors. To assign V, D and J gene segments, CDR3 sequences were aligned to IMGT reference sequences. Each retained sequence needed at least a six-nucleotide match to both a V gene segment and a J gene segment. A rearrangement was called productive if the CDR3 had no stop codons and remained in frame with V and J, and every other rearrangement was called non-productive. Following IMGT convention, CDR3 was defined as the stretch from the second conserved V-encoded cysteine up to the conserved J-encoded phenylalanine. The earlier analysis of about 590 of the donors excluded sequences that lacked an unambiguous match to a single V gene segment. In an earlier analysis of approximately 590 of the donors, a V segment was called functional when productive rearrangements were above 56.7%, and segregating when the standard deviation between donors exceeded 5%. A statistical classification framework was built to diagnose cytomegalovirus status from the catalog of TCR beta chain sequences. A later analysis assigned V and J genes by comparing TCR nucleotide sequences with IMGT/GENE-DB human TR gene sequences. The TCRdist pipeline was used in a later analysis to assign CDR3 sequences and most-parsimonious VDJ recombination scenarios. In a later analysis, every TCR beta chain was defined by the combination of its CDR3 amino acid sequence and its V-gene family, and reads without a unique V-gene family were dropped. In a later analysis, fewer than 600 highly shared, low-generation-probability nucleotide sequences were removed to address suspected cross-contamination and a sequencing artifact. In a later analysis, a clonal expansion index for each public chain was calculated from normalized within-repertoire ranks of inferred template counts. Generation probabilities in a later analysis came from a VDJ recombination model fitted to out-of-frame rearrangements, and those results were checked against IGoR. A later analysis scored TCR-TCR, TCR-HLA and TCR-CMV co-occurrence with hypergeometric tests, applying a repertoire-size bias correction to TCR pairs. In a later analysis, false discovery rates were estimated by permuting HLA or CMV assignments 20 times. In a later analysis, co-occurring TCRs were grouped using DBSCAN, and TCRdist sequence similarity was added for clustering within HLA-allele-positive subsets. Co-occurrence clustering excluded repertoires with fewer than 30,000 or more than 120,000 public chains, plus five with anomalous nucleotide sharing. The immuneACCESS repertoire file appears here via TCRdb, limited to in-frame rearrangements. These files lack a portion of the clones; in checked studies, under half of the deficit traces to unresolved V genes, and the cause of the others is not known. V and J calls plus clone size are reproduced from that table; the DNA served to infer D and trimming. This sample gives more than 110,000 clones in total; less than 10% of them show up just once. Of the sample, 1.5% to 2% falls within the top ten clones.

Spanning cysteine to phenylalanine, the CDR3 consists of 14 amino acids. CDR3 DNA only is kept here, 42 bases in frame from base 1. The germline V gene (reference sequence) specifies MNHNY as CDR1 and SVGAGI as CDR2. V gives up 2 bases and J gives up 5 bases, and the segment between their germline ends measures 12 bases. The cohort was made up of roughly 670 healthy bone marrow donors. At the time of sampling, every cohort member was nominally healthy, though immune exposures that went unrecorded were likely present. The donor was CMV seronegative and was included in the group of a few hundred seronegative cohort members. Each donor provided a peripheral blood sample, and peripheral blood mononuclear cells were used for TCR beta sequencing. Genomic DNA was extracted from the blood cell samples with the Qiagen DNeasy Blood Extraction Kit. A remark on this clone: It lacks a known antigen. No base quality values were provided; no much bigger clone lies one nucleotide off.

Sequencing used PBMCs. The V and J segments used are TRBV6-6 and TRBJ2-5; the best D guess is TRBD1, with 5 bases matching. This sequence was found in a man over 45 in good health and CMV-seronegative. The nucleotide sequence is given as TGTGCCAGCAGTTACAGCTCAGGGCGGGAGACCCAGTACTTC. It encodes CASSYSSGRETQYF.